The source of this T cell receptor (beta chain) is a study of post-analysis software for immune sequencing data. Looking at the study overall: The disease courses spanned relapsing-remitting, secondary progressive and progressive-relapsing forms of multiple sclerosis.

This clonotype has only a few counts. Antigen specificity is unknown. Broader study findings: Multiple sclerosis was associated with a significant reduction in normalized Chao1 diversity relative to controls. TRBV segments more frequent in patients than in controls numbered a few and included TRBV5-6, TRBV5-1 and TRBV20-1.

Included in the TCR beta cDNA libraries were unique molecular identifiers. MiXCR, run by TCRdb on the PCR reads, gives a single entry per CDR3 protein. This sample has about 760,000 distinct CDR3 sequences, with 30% found just once. V gave up 4 bases and J gave up 0 bases; unmatched junction bases: 10. Per the germline V gene, CDR1 is SGDLS and CDR2 is YYNGEE. The CDR3 covers 17 residues. The TCR was taken from a girl aged 10-17 years with multiple sclerosis. This chain links TRBV9 with TRBJ2-7; TRBD2 agrees at 10 bases. Sequenced sample: blood. The CDR3 spells CASSLRRTSGPSYEQYF. CDR3 nucleotides: TGTGCCAGCAGCCTCCGAAGGACTAGCGGTCCCTCCTACGAGCAGTACTTC.